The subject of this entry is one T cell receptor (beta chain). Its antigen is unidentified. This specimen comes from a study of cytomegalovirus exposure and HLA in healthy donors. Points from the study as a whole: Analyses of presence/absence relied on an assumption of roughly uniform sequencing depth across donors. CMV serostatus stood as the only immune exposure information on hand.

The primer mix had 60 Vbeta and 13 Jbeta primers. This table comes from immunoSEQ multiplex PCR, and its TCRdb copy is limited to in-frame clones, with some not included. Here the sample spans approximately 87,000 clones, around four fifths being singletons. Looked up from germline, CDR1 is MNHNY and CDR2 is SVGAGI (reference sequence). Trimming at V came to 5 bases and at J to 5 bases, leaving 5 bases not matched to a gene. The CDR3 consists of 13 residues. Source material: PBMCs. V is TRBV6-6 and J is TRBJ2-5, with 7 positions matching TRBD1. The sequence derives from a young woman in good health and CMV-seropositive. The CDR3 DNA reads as TGTGCCAGCAGTGCGGACAGGCGCGAGACCCAGTACTTC. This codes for CASSADRRETQYF.